The 9 T cell receptor beta chains reported below all come from one sample, sequenced in a study of T cell changes during pregnancy in multiple sclerosis. TCRdb's copy holds only in-frame clones and misses some; the assay was immunoSEQ multiplex PCR. The sample has around 50,000 clones, about nine tenths seen once. The specimen was CD4+ T cells from peripheral blood mononuclear cells, collected after pregnancy. These receptors were taken from a female donor in good health, enrolled as a control in a pregnancy study.

This clone was recorded once. V gene TRBV19 combines with J gene TRBJ1-1, with 8 positions matching TRBD1. Germline-derived CDR1 and CDR2 are LNHDA and SQIVND (reference sequence). The CDR3 sequence is 14 residues long. The V segment lost 5 bases and the J segment 5 bases; nucleotides outside the gene matches: 7. The CDR3: CASSLRTGQTEAFF. In DNA form, the CDR3 reads TGTGCCAGTAGTCTCAGGACAGGGCAAACTGAAGCTTTCTTT.

The chain has TRBV19 and TRBJ2-7, with 11 positions matching TRBD2. The CDR3 is made up of 13 amino acids. V shed 9 bases, J shed 7 bases, and the junction held 8 bases outside the gene matches. Germline assignment: CDR1 LNHDA and CDR2 SQIVND (reference sequence). CDR3 nucleotides: TGTGCCAGCCCGGGACTAGCGGTCGAAGAGCAGTACTTC. As protein: CASPGLAVEEQYF.

The chain recombines TRBV5-6 with TRBJ2-7; possible D gene TRBD1, 6 bases. Trimming shortened V by 1 base and J by 7 bases, and 9 bases separated the two germline ends. This CDR3 is 12 amino acids long. Germline assignment: CDR1 SGHDT and CDR2 YYEEEE. CDR3 in amino acids: CASSLYREEQYF. Here the CDR3 DNA reads TGTGCCAGCAGCTTGTACAGGGAAGAGCAGTACTTC.

The CDR3 reads CASSIGAQEYTEAFF. CDR3 sequence (DNA): TGTGCCAGTAGTATAGGAGCACAGGAGTACACTGAAGCTTTCTTT. The gene calls are TRBV19 and TRBJ1-1, with D possibly matching TRBD1 (5 bases). This CDR3 is built from 15 residues. Germline V CDR1 and CDR2: LNHDA, SQIVND (reference sequence). Trimming removed 1 base from V and 3 bases from J, with 12 bases in between.

The chain joins TRBV7-9 to TRBJ1-2; no clear D. Germline loops: CDR1 SEHNR, CDR2 FQNEAQ (reference sequence). This CDR3 is 12 amino acids long. Trimming cost V 6 bases and J 2 bases, with 7 bases left between them. CDR3 DNA: TGTGCCAGCAGTCAATCCAACTATGGCTACACCTTC. Amino acids: CASSQSNYGYTF.

This clone occurred a few times. The chain is built from TRBV6-1 and TRBJ2-7, with 7 bases lining up with TRBD2. This CDR3 has 13 amino acids. CDR1 and CDR2 from the germline V gene are MNHNS and SASEGT. V was clipped by 4 bases and J by 4 bases; unmatched bases: 4. The CDR3 loop reads CASSGAGLYEQYF. Written as DNA, the CDR3 is TGTGCCAGCAGTGGAGCGGGACTATACGAGCAGTACTTC.

This sequence joins TRBV5-6 and TRBJ1-5; D is perhaps TRBD1 (6 bases). With 2 bases removed from V and 2 bases from J, the gap between germline ends came to 14 bases. The CDR3 spans 16 residues. The germline CDR1 and CDR2 sequences are SGHDT and YYEEEE. DNA of the CDR3: TGTGCCAGCAGCTTACAGGGTGTAGGAGGCAATCAGCCCCAGCATTTT. Protein sequence: CASSLQGVGGNQPQHF.

This clone was detected only a few times. The chain joins TRBV15 to TRBJ2-2; weak D call: TRBD1 (5 bases). CDR1 and CDR2 (germline): LNHNV, YYDKDF (reference sequence). Trimming removed 5 bases from V and 3 bases from J, with 16 bases in between. This CDR3 has 16 amino acids. CDR3 sequence reads: CATSQVLGRHTGELFF. The DNA for the CDR3 is TGTGCCACCAGCCAGGTCTTGGGGCGGCACACCGGGGAGCTGTTTTTT.

The V call is TRBV5-1, the J call TRBJ2-5, with 9 bases aligning to TRBD2. Germline V gene sequence: CDR1 SGHRS, CDR2 YFSETQ. J was trimmed by 5 bases and V by 5 bases; bases with no gene match: 4. The CDR3 sequence is 13 residues long. In nucleotides, the CDR3 is TGCGCCAGCAGGGCTAGCGGGACGGAGACCCAGTACTTC. This gives the protein CASRASGTETQYF.